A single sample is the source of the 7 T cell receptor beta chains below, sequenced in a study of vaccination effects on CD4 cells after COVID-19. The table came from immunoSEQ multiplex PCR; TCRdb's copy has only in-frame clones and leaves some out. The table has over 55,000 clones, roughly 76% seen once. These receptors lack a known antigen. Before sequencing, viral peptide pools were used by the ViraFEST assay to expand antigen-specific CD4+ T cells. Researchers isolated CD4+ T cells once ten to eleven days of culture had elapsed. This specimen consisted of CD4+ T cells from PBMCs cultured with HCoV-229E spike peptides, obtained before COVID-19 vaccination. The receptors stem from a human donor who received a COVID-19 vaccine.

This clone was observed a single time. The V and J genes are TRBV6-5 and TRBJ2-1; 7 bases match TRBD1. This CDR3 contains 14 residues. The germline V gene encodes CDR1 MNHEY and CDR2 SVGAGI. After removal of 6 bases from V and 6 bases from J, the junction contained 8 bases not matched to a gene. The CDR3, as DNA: TGTGCCAGCAGCCTGGACAGGAGATTCAATGAGCAGTTCTTC. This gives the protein CASSLDRRFNEQFF.

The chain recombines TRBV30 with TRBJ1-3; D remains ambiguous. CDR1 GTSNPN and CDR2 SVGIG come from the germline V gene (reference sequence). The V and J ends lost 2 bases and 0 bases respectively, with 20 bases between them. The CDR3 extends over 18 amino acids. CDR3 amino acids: CAWSPQRTGAFSGNTIYF. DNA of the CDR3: TGTGCCTGGAGTCCCCAGAGAACGGGCGCCTTCTCTGGAAACACCATATATTTT.

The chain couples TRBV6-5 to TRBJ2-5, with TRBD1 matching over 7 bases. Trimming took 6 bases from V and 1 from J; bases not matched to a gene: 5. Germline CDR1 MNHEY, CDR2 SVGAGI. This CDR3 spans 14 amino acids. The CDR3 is CASRNRGPQETQYF. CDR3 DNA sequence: TGTGCCAGCAGGAACAGGGGACCCCAAGAGACCCAGTACTTC.

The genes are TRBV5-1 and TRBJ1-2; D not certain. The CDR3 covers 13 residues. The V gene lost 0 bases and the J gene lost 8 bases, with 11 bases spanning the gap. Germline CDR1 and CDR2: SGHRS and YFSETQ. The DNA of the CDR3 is TGCGCCAGCAGCTTGGAAGGTTCTGGGGGCTACACCTTC. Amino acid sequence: CASSLEGSGGYTF.

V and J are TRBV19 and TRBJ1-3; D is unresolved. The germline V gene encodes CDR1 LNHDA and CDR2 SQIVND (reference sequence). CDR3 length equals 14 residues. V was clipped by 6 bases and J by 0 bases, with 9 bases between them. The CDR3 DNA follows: TGTGCCAGTAGCATCGGAACCTCTGGAAACACCATATATTTT. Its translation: CASSIGTSGNTIYF. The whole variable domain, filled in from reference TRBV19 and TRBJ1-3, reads DGGITQSPKYLFRKEGQNVTLSCEQNLNHDAMYWYRQDPGQGLRLIYYSQIVNDFQKGDIAEGYSVSREKKESFPLTVTSAQKNPTAFYLCASSIGTSGNTIYFGEGSWLTVV.

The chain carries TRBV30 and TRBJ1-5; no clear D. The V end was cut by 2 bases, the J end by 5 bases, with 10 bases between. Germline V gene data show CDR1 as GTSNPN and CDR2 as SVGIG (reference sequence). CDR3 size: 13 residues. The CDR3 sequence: CAWSLGMDQPQHF. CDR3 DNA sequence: TGTGCCTGGAGTTTGGGTATGGATCAGCCCCAGCATTTT.

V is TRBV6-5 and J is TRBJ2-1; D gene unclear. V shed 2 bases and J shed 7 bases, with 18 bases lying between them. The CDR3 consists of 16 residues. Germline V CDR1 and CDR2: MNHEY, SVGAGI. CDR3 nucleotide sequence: TGTGCCAGCAGTTACAAAAAGTGGGCCACGAGGAATGAGCAGTTCTTC. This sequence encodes CASSYKKWATRNEQFF.